This T cell receptor (beta chain) was sequenced during a study of metastatic and nonmetastatic thyroid tumors. Across the study: Across peripheral blood and tumor or nodule tissue samples taken from malignant and benign thyroid patients, the repertoires were compared with one another.

V shed 1 base and J 9 bases; nucleotides not matched to a gene: 8. Per germline, CDR1 MGHDK and CDR2 SYGVNS. The length of the CDR3 is 14 residues. Per the original methods: What underpinned the distant-metastasis classifier for papillary thyroid cancer was the set of CDR3 differences across clinicopathological groups. TCRdb re-called the PCR reads via MiXCR. These V and J calls originate from TCRdb's pipeline instead of the authors' own analysis. The table records approximately 24,000 clones, around a fifth of them present only once. No patient received treatment before thyroid surgery. General study findings and limits: Compared with benign nodules, malignant thyroid tumors were reported to have significantly higher TCR beta diversity in both blood and tumor.

This clone was found many times. Its antigen remains unidentified. This chain links TRBV25-1 with TRBJ2-5; TRBD2 matches at 7 bases. Sequenced sample: blood. This receptor was identified in a male donor with papillary thyroid cancer or a benign thyroid nodule (not recorded which). Some clones in this sample may be carry-over from other donors' samples. CDR3 sequence: CASSELTVGGAQYF. The CDR3 DNA reads as TGTGCCAGCAGTGAATTAACGGTGGGAGGGGCCCAGTACTTC.